The 31 T cell receptor beta chains below were found in one sample sequenced in a study of neurological immune-mediated disorders. TCRdb passed the 5' RACE reads through MiXCR, listing each CDR3 protein once. The sample lists about 46,000 distinct CDR3 sequences; about 2% were seen once. Sequenced input: PBMCs. Receptors were obtained from a woman in her 40s with multiple sclerosis.

This sequence joins TRBV27 and TRBJ1-5; 8 nucleotides match TRBD1. The CDR3 totals 14 residues. V shed 4 bases and J 6 bases; nucleotides not matched to a gene: 5. Per germline, CDR1 MNHEY and CDR2 SMNVEV (reference sequence). In DNA, the CDR3 is TGTGCCAGCAGTTCTCGGCAGGGGGCTCAGCCCCAGCATTTT. Protein sequence: CASSSRQGAQPQHF.

This clonotype was recorded at least ten times. The chain links TRBV5-1 to TRBJ2-2; TRBD1 agrees at 9 bases. The V gene's germline CDR1 is SGHRS and CDR2 YFSETQ. V gave up 2 bases and J gave up 4 bases; unmatched junction bases: 3. The CDR3 sequence is 15 residues long. For the CDR3, the DNA is TGCGCCAGCAGCTTAGACAGGGGGAGCACCGGGGAGCTGTTTTTT. Encoded protein: CASSLDRGSTGELFF.

In its sample, this clonotype was seen many times. The rearrangement links TRBV20-1 to TRBJ1-1; a weak D match, TRBD1 (6 bases). V was cut by 6 bases and J by 6 bases, with 20 bases left in between. The germline V gene has CDR1 DFQATT and CDR2 SNEGSKA (reference sequence). The CDR3 runs 14 residues. This CDR3 is CSAKEGSGVPEAFF. CDR3 nucleotides: TGCAGTGCAAAAGAAGGGTCAGGGGTACCTGAAGCTTTCTTT.

In this sample, this clonotype turned up many times. The chain carries TRBV20-1 and TRBJ2-3; 14 nucleotides agree with TRBD2. Germline CDR1 reads DFQATT; CDR2 reads SNEGSKA (reference sequence). Losses at the gene ends were 6 bases for V and 1 base for J; bases not matched to a gene: 9. The CDR3 runs to 17 residues. The CDR3 loop is CSALTSGGAAGTDTQYF. CDR3 sequence (DNA): TGCAGTGCCCTGACTAGCGGGGGGGCAGCGGGCACAGATACGCAGTATTTT.

In its sample, this clonotype was seen many times. V and J are TRBV2 and TRBJ2-1, with TRBD1 matching 7 bases. The CDR3 consists of 15 residues. Germline CDR1 and CDR2: SNHLY and FYNNEI. The ends lost 6 bases at V and 4 bases at J; junction bases unmatched: 9. CDR3 coding DNA: TGTGCCAGCAGCCAAGACAGGGTGACTTACAATGAGCAGTTCTTC. The encoded protein is CASSQDRVTYNEQFF.

At least ten counts were recorded for this clonotype. The CDR3 nucleotides read TGTGCCATCAGTGAAGACAGCTTGGATGAGCAGTTCTTC. It yields the protein CAISEDSLDEQFF. The chain combines TRBV10-3 with TRBJ2-1; a weak D match, TRBD1 (5 bases). Germline V gives CDR1 ENHRY, CDR2 SYGVKD. V lost 3 bases to trimming and J lost 8 bases, with 11 bases between them. This CDR3 contains 13 residues.

A remark on this clonotype: Since a much larger clone is just one base distant, this may be a read error. This chain connects TRBV2 to TRBJ1-5, with D possibly matching TRBD1 (6 bases). The germline V gene has CDR1 SNHLY and CDR2 FYNNEI. The CDR3 is 13 residues long. CDR3 sequence (DNA): TGTGCCAGCAGGGAGGACAGCAATCAGCACCAGCATTTT. Translated: CASREDSNQHQHF.

This clonotype occurred many times. The genes are TRBV5-1 and TRBJ2-3; D is uncertain. The length of the CDR3 is 12 residues. Trimming removed 0 bases at V and 6 bases at J, with 5 bases between. From germline, CDR1 is SGHRS and CDR2 YFSETQ. CDR3 bases: TGCGCCAGCAGCTTGGTGACGGATACGCAGTATTTT. Protein: CASSLVTDTQYF. Combining the CDR3 with reference TRBV5-1 and TRBJ2-3 gives the whole variable domain KAGVTQTPRYLIKTRGQQVTLSCSPISGHRSVSWYQQTPGQGLQFLFEYFSETQRNKGNFPGRFSGRQFSNSRSEMNVSTLELGDSALYLCASSLVTDTQYFGPGTRLTVL.

This clonotype came up many times. The chain uses TRBV2 and TRBJ2-5; D perhaps matches TRBD1 (5 bases). Germline CDR1 reads SNHLY; CDR2 reads FYNNEI. There are 12 residues in the CDR3. V dropped 9 bases and J dropped 4 bases, with 12 bases sitting between them. In DNA form, the CDR3 reads TGTGCCAGTAGACAGCCCGGAGAGACCCAGTACTTC. It encodes CASRQPGETQYF.

There are many counts of this clonotype. The chain is built from TRBV7-9 and TRBJ1-1, with TRBD1 identical over 7 bases. Germline lookup yields CDR1 SEHNR and CDR2 FQNEAQ (reference sequence). The CDR3 runs to 12 residues. V lost 5 bases to trimming and J lost 5 bases; unmatched junction nucleotides: 2. The DNA for the CDR3 is TGTGCCAGCAGCCGACAGGGAACTGAAGCTTTCTTT. Protein sequence: CASSRQGTEAFF.

The table lists this clonotype with many counts. This rearrangement joins TRBV19 to TRBJ1-5, with TRBD1 as a possible D gene (6 bases). This CDR3 has 14 amino acids. V lost 10 bases and J 6 bases, leaving 19 bases between the germline ends. Germline assignment: CDR1 LNHDA and CDR2 SQIVND (reference sequence). The CDR3 spells CATQVGGAGQPQHF. CDR3 bases: TGTGCCACACAAGTCGGGGGCGCGGGTCAGCCCCAGCATTTT.

This clonotype was recorded many times. This chain joins TRBV12-3 or TRBV12-4 and TRBJ2-1; 13 nucleotides align to TRBD2. The CDR3 length is 14 residues. Unmatched junction bases numbered 3, after V lost 6 bases and J lost 7 bases. CDR3: CASSGLAGANEQFF. In nucleotides, the CDR3 is TGTGCCAGCAGCGGACTAGCGGGGGCGAATGAGCAGTTCTTC.

This clonotype was seen repeatedly, ten times or more. The chain couples TRBV5-1 to TRBJ1-6; the D is unclear. The germline gives CDR1 SGHRS, CDR2 YFSETQ. V lost 0 bases to trimming and J lost 6 bases, with 7 bases between them. The CDR3 consists of 14 residues. The CDR3 bases are TGCGCCAGCAGCTTGGAACAGCCTAATTCACCCCTCCACTTT. This encodes CASSLEQPNSPLHF. Together with reference TRBV5-1 and TRBJ1-6, the CDR3 gives the full variable domain: KAGVTQTPRYLIKTRGQQVTLSCSPISGHRSVSWYQQTPGQGLQFLFEYFSETQRNKGNFPGRFSGRQFSNSRSEMNVSTLELGDSALYLCASSLEQPNSPLHFGNGTRLTVT.

This clonotype was counted at least ten times. The chain has TRBV10-2 and TRBJ1-1, with 8 bases that match TRBD1. In germline, CDR1 is WSHSY, CDR2 SAAADI. The CDR3 extends over 13 amino acids. The V and J ends lost 5 bases and 6 bases, in that order; junction bases with no gene match: 5. The CDR3 DNA is TGCGCCAGCAGTCACCAGACAGGGGCTGAAGCTTTCTTT. This codes for CASSHQTGAEAFF.

This clonotype was seen many times. V is TRBV10-3 and J is TRBJ2-7; a weak D match, TRBD1 (6 bases). The CDR3 runs 12 residues. Between the trimmed V and J ends, which lost 6 bases and 5 bases, there was a span of 11 bases. The germline V gene encodes CDR1 ENHRY and CDR2 SYGVKD. This CDR3 reads CAISTGTDEQYF. The CDR3 coding sequence is TGTGCCATCAGCACAGGGACCGACGAGCAGTACTTC.

This clonotype showed up many times. This sequence joins TRBV5-1 and TRBJ1-4; TRBD1 is a possible D gene (5 bases). Between the trimmed V and J ends, which lost 4 bases and 3 bases, there was a span of 7 bases. This CDR3 has 13 amino acids. Germline CDR1 and CDR2: SGHRS and YFSETQ. CDR3 region: CASSGDPNEKLFF. Here the CDR3 DNA reads TGCGCCAGCAGCGGGGACCCTAATGAAAAACTGTTTTTT.

This clonotype showed up many times. The V and J genes are TRBV5-1 and TRBJ2-1; the D gene is possibly TRBD1 (5 bases). The CDR3 spans 13 residues. V lost 4 bases to trimming and J lost 5 bases, with 10 bases between them. Germline lookup yields CDR1 SGHRS and CDR2 YFSETQ. The CDR3 region has the DNA TGCGCCAGCAGCCAGGGATTAAACAATGAGCAGTTCTTC. Translated, it gives CASSQGLNNEQFF.

This clonotype was recorded many times. The chain uses TRBV18 and TRBJ2-1; the D is unclear. The length of the CDR3 is 14 residues. The germline V and J ends were trimmed by 4 bases and 3 bases, with 10 bases remaining between them. Per the germline V gene, CDR1 is KGHSH and CDR2 is LQKENI. CDR3 sequence reads: CASSRGRRYNEQFF. The CDR3 nucleotides read TGTGCCAGCTCACGCGGACGGCGCTACAATGAGCAGTTCTTC.

This clonotype was picked up many times. The V and J genes are TRBV15 and TRBJ2-7; D perhaps matches TRBD2 (6 bases). The CDR3 is made up of 14 amino acids. Germline CDR1 reads LNHNV; CDR2 reads YYDKDF (reference sequence). Trimming stripped 1 base from V and 0 bases from J, with 7 bases between. The CDR3 nucleotides read TGTGCCACCAGCAGAGTCGGGGGCTCCTACGAGCAGTACTTC. Residues: CATSRVGGSYEQYF.

This clonotype was recorded many times. V gene TRBV7-3 combines with J gene TRBJ2-1; D is possibly TRBD1 (5 bases). Germline assignment: CDR1 SGHTA and CDR2 FQGTGA. V was trimmed by 3 bases and J by 9 bases, leaving 12 bases between them. The CDR3 runs to 13 residues. CDR3 in amino acids: CASSFGQGGEQFF. The CDR3 DNA is TGTGCCAGCAGCTTCGGTCAGGGTGGTGAGCAGTTCTTC.

This clonotype has ten or more counts. The chain carries TRBV7-2 and TRBJ2-7, with no clear D. V lost 1 base and J lost 5, with 15 bases in between. CDR1 is SGHTA, CDR2 FQGNSA, per germline. The CDR3 consists of 15 residues. The CDR3 sequence is CASSLVGPAGHEQYF. CDR3 coding DNA: TGTGCCAGCAGCTTAGTCGGCCCGGCAGGTCACGAGCAGTACTTC. The whole variable domain, filled in from reference TRBV7-2 and TRBJ2-7, reads GAGVSQSPSNKVTEKGKDVELRCDPISGHTALYWYRQSLGQGLEFLIYFQGNSAPDKSGLPSDRFSAERTGGSVSTLTIQRTQQEDSAVYLCASSLVGPAGHEQYFGPGTRLTVT.

This clonotype showed up many times. The rearrangement joins TRBV5-1 to TRBJ1-2; a possible D gene is TRBD1 (6 bases). CDR3 length: 18 amino acids. Germline V gives CDR1 SGHRS, CDR2 YFSETQ. V was clipped by 3 bases and J by 4 bases, with 25 bases between them. Here the CDR3 DNA reads TGCGCCAGCAGCTCTACCGAATCCGCGGCCAGGGGCGGCTATGGCTACACCTTC. Residues: CASSSTESAARGGYGYTF. Together with reference TRBV5-1 and TRBJ1-2, the CDR3 gives the full variable domain: KAGVTQTPRYLIKTRGQQVTLSCSPISGHRSVSWYQQTPGQGLQFLFEYFSETQRNKGNFPGRFSGRQFSNSRSEMNVSTLELGDSALYLCASSSTESAARGGYGYTFGSGTRLTVV.

This clonotype was counted at least ten times. This chain links TRBV18 with TRBJ1-1; TRBD1 matches 9 bases. With 3 bases clipped from V and 5 bases from J, the junction kept 4 bases outside the gene matches. The germline V gene encodes CDR1 KGHSH and CDR2 LQKENI. The CDR3 loop spans 14 amino acids. Here the CDR3 DNA reads TGTGCCAGCTCACCCTGGACAGGGGAGACTGAAGCTTTCTTT. Translating it yields CASSPWTGETEAFF.

In this sample, this clonotype turned up many times. The chain recombines TRBV20-1 with TRBJ1-1, with D tentatively TRBD1 (5 bases). The germline gives CDR1 DFQATT, CDR2 SNEGSKA (reference sequence). V gave up 5 bases and J gave up 4 bases, with 14 bases separating them. The CDR3 runs to 13 residues. The CDR3 here is CSAAGGVGTEAFF. CDR3 DNA sequence: TGCAGTGCTGCGGGGGGGGTCGGCACTGAAGCTTTCTTT.

In this sample, this clonotype turned up many times. One end of the junction is discordant with germline, which a read error may explain. The rearrangement joins TRBV13 to TRBJ2-3; TRBD2 aligns across 10 bases. This CDR3 has 12 residues. The germline gives CDR1 PRHDT, CDR2 FYEKMQ (reference sequence). The CDR3 region is CASSFLAGGLLF. CDR3 DNA sequence: TGTGCCAGCAGCTTCTTAGCGGGGGGACTCCTATTT.

This clonotype occurred many times. The chain uses TRBV10-3 and TRBJ1-2; D not certain. Trimming left V 3 bases short and J 2 bases short, with 7 bases between. The CDR3 has 13 amino acids. Germline-derived CDR1 and CDR2 are ENHRY and SYGVKD. The CDR3 sequence is CAISDKGNYGYTF. CDR3 coding DNA: TGTGCCATCAGTGACAAGGGAAACTATGGCTACACCTTC.

This clonotype has at least ten counts. The chain joins TRBV9 to TRBJ2-2; D may be TRBD1 (6 bases). The CDR3 sequence is 15 residues long. V lost 4 bases to trimming and J lost 6 bases, with 16 bases between them. Germline values: CDR1 SGDLS, CDR2 YYNGEE. CDR3 protein: CASSPTGIRAGELFF. The DNA of the CDR3 is TGTGCCAGCAGCCCTACAGGGATTAGGGCCGGGGAGCTGTTTTTT.

This clonotype was detected ten times or more. The J gene is TRBJ2-1, the V gene TRBV24-1, with 7 bases fitting TRBD1. The germline CDR1 and CDR2 sequences are KGHDR and SFDVKD. The CDR3 totals 16 residues. Unmatched junction bases numbered 3, after V lost 2 bases and J lost 0 bases. The CDR3 loop reads CATSDYRQGSYNEQFF. In nucleotides, the CDR3 is TGTGCCACCAGTGATTACCGACAGGGCTCCTACAATGAGCAGTTCTTC.

In this sample, this clonotype turned up many times. The rearrangement links TRBV3-1 to TRBJ2-3; TRBD2 matches 10 bases. This CDR3 region has 12 residues. Per germline, CDR1 LGHDT and CDR2 YNNKEL (reference sequence). The V and J ends lost 4 bases and 14 bases, in that order; junction bases with no gene match: 6. CDR3 sequence: CASSPNSGGRYF. For the CDR3, the DNA is TGTGCCAGCAGCCCTAATAGCGGGGGGAGGTATTTT.

This clonotype was recorded many times. The chain recombines TRBV13 with TRBJ2-7; either TRBD1 or TRBD2 may supply D (5 bases each). V dropped 2 bases and J dropped 3 bases, with 11 bases sitting between them. The germline V gene encodes CDR1 PRHDT and CDR2 FYEKMQ (reference sequence). The CDR3 runs 14 residues. This chain's CDR3 is CASSLMRDGYEQYF. The CDR3 DNA sequence: TGTGCCAGCAGCTTAATGAGGGACGGCTACGAGCAGTACTTC.

This clonotype was counted many times. The rearrangement links TRBV29-1 to TRBJ2-1; D is perhaps TRBD2 (6 bases). The CDR3 runs to 11 residues. V was pared by 4 bases and J by 10 bases, with 11 bases between. Germline V lookup: CDR1 SQVTM, CDR2 ANQGSEA. The CDR3 DNA sequence: TGCAGCGTTGCCACTAGCTGGGAGCAGTTCTTC. It translates to CSVATSWEQFF.